This is a list of T cell receptor beta chains from one sample in a study of cytomegalovirus exposure and HLA in healthy donors. Only in-frame clones appear in the TCRdb table, and some are missing; sequencing was by immunoSEQ multiplex PCR. The profile shows over 200,000 clones, about 83% of them singletons. Sample: PBMCs. The receptors come from a human donor in good health. The CDR3 runs from the conserved cysteine through the conserved F or W. A D gene is named only where the DNA matches it firmly. The size of a clone is reported for some rows only, either as once, few or many, or as a class for expanded clones.

D	V	size	J	CDR3	DNA
TRBD1	TRBV2	-	TRBJ2-7	CASFGQVNAYEQYF	TGTGCCAGCTTTGGACAGGTCAACGCCTACGAGCAGTACTTC
-	TRBV9	-	TRBJ2-5	CASSGLTEETQYF	TGTGCCAGCAGCGGGTTGACTGAAGAGACCCAGTACTTC
TRBD1	TRBV28	once	TRBJ1-1	CASSLLETGIHLPEAFF	TGTGCCAGCAGTTTGTTGGAGACAGGGATTCATCTCCCTGAAGCTTTCTTT
TRBD2	TRBV6-5	-	TRBJ2-7	CASRLLAGATYEQYF	TGTGCCAGCAGGTTACTAGCGGGGGCAACCTACGAGCAGTACTTC
TRBD1	TRBV28	-	TRBJ1-2	CASSPWDRGYGYTF	TGTGCCAGCAGTCCTTGGGACAGGGGATATGGCTACACCTTC
-	TRBV2	few	TRBJ2-7	CASSQSWGVEQYF	TGTGCCAGCAGTCAAAGCTGGGGAGTCGAGCAGTACTTC
TRBD1	TRBV15	-	TRBJ2-7	CATSRDSGQGAYKQYF	TGTGCCACCAGCAGAGATTCGGGACAGGGGGCCTACAAGCAGTACTTC
-	TRBV4-1	once	TRBJ2-3	CASSQGSRVSGDTQYF	TGCGCCAGCAGCCAAGGGAGTCGTGTAAGTGGAGATACGCAGTATTTT
-	TRBV2	-	TRBJ2-1	CARGSPEQFF	TGTGCCAGGGGCTCACCCGAGCAGTTCTTC
-	TRBV7-9	-	TRBJ1-4	CASSPYGVGGEKLFF	TGTGCCAGCAGCCCCTACGGAGTGGGAGGGGAAAAACTGTTTTTT
-	TRBV19	-	TRBJ2-7	CASSIPDQGLYEQYF	TGTGCCAGTAGTATACCCGACCAGGGCCTCTACGAGCAGTACTTC
-	TRBV7-3	-	TRBJ1-1	CASSPWGGPGRNTEAFF	TGTGCCAGCAGCCCCTGGGGGGGGCCTGGCCGGAACACTGAAGCTTTCTTT
-	TRBV7-8	-	TRBJ2-7	CASSLAQGIYEQYF	TGTGCCAGCAGCTTAGCCCAGGGTATCTACGAGCAGTACTTC
-	TRBV27	-	TRBJ2-7	CASRKGGGSNYEQYF	TGTGCCAGCAGAAAGGGGGGCGGGAGTAACTACGAGCAGTACTTC
-	TRBV11-2	-	TRBJ2-7	CASSPPGAGGYEQYF	TGTGCCAGCAGCCCACCGGGGGCAGGGGGCTACGAGCAGTACTTC
-	TRBV5-1	-	TRBJ2-5	CASSADSKGWTQYF	TGCGCCAGCAGCGCGGACAGTAAAGGATGGACCCAGTACTTC
TRBD2	TRBV19	-	TRBJ2-5	CASTGRERGTQYF	TGTGCCAGTACAGGACGGGAGCGGGGGACCCAGTACTTC
TRBD1	TRBV4-1	few	TRBJ1-5	CASSSRTGTNQPQHF	TGCGCCAGCAGCTCCCGGACAGGGACGAATCAGCCCCAGCATTTT
-	TRBV10-3	-	TRBJ2-5	CAISWPGEETQYF	TGTGCCATCAGTTGGCCGGGGGAAGAGACCCAGTACTTC
TRBD1	TRBV7-9	-	TRBJ1-5	CASSEGAGNQPQHF	TGTGCCAGCAGCGAGGGGGCGGGAAATCAGCCCCAGCATTTT
-	TRBV30	-	TRBJ2-1	CAWSVSSPYNEQFF	TGTGCCTGGAGTGTGAGCTCTCCCTACAATGAGCAGTTCTTC
TRBD2	TRBV5-4	-	TRBJ2-3	CASSRAPSGGTDTQYF	TGTGCCAGCAGCCGGGCCCCTAGCGGGGGTACAGATACGCAGTATTTT
-	TRBV5-4	-	TRBJ2-1	CASSLKPAGPLDYNEQFF	TGTGCCAGCAGCTTGAAACCGGCAGGCCCTCTGGACTACAATGAGCAGTTCTTC
TRBD2	TRBV4-3	-	TRBJ2-7	CASSPVAGGTHEQYF	TGCGCCAGCAGCCCAGTAGCGGGAGGGACCCACGAGCAGTACTTC
TRBD2	TRBV7-6	-	TRBJ2-1	CASSLGLAGNIGALNEQFF	TGTGCCAGCAGCTTAGGACTAGCGGGAAACATTGGGGCCCTCAATGAGCAGTTCTTC
TRBD1	TRBV9	-	TRBJ2-3	CASRRTGGNRDTQYF	TGTGCCAGCAGAAGGACAGGGGGCAATCGGGATACGCAGTATTTT
TRBD2	TRBV7-9	-	TRBJ2-7	CASSARGNARERNEQYF	TGTGCCAGCAGCGCCCGTGGGAACGCGCGGGAGAGAAACGAGCAGTACTTC
-	TRBV5-1	-	TRBJ2-5	CASSLRDRKETQYF	TGCGCCAGCAGCTTGCGCGACAGGAAAGAGACCCAGTACTTC
-	TRBV27	few	TRBJ1-1	CASSPTGYTEAFF	TGTGCCAGCAGTCCTACAGGATACACTGAAGCTTTCTTT
TRBD1	TRBV6-1	-	TRBJ1-2	CASIAAGTGDHGYTF	TGTGCCAGCATAGCCGCCGGGACAGGGGATCATGGCTACACCTTC
TRBD1	TRBV10-3	-	TRBJ1-2	CAIAAEYRGNDGYTF	TGTGCCATCGCAGCAGAGTACAGGGGAAATGATGGCTACACCTTC
-	TRBV4-1	-	TRBJ2-7	CASSQGGGYEQYF	TGCGCCAGCAGCCAAGGAGGGGGCTACGAGCAGTACTTC
TRBD1	TRBV9	few	TRBJ1-4	CASSGQQGASEKLFF	TGTGCCAGCAGCGGACAACAGGGGGCGAGTGAAAAACTGTTTTTT
-	TRBV6-5	-	TRBJ1-3	CASSYSADSSGNTIYF	TGTGCCAGCAGTTACTCGGCGGACAGCTCTGGAAACACCATATATTTT
-	TRBV5-4	once	TRBJ1-3	CASSLAGSGNTIYF	TGTGCCAGCAGCTTGGCAGGCTCTGGAAACACCATATATTTT
TRBD1	TRBV7-2	-	TRBJ1-5	CASSWTGGENQPQHF	TGTGCCAGCAGCTGGACAGGGGGCGAAAATCAGCCCCAGCATTTT
TRBD1	TRBV5-8	-	TRBJ1-4	CASSFGQGNEKLFF	TGTGCCAGCAGCTTTGGACAGGGAAATGAAAAACTGTTTTTT
TRBD2	TRBV7-7	-	TRBJ2-3	CASSLGLAGVTDTQYF	TGTGCTAGCAGCTTGGGACTAGCGGGAGTGACAGATACGCAGTATTTT
-	TRBV20-1	-	TRBJ2-1	CSARGANEQFF	TGCAGTGCTAGAGGAGCTAATGAGCAGTTCTTC
-	TRBV7-9	-	TRBJ2-7	CASSFKVRDSGHEQYF	TGTGCCAGCAGCTTCAAGGTCCGGGACAGCGGGCACGAGCAGTACTTC
-	TRBV28	-	TRBJ1-2	CASSGGGRGYTF	TGTGCCAGCAGCGGGGGGGGCCGTGGCTACACCTTC
-	TRBV25-1	-	TRBJ1-1	CASIAGGATEAFF	TGTGCCAGCATCGCGGGGGGGGCCACTGAAGCTTTCTTT
-	TRBV18	-	TRBJ2-7	CASSPPTATHEQYF	TGTGCCAGCTCACCACCGACAGCGACCCACGAGCAGTACTTC
TRBD2	TRBV4-1	-	TRBJ2-5	CASSRLAGGRETQYF	TGCGCCAGCAGCCGACTAGCGGGGGGGCGAGAGACCCAGTACTTC
-	TRBV18	-	TRBJ1-2	CASSPPSGLRYGYTF	TGTGCCAGCTCACCACCGTCAGGGCTCCGCTATGGCTACACCTTC
-	TRBV7-8	-	TRBJ2-3	CASSSGLGHSTDTQYF	TGTGCCAGCAGCTCTGGCCTGGGACATAGCACAGATACGCAGTATTTT
TRBD2	TRBV19	-	TRBJ2-5	CASSVAGHQETQYF	TGTGCCAGTAGCGTAGCGGGACACCAAGAGACCCAGTACTTC
-	TRBV30	-	TRBJ2-5	CAWTGQGETQYF	TGTGCCTGGACAGGGCAGGGGGAGACCCAGTACTTC
TRBD2	TRBV7-7	-	TRBJ2-3	CASSPGLAKSTNTQYF	TGTGCTAGCAGCCCCGGACTAGCCAAGAGCACAAATACGCAGTATTTT
-	TRBV14	few	TRBJ2-1	CASSQGRRGYNEQFF	TGTGCCAGCAGCCAAGGGCGCAGGGGCTACAATGAGCAGTTCTTC
TRBD2	TRBV6-4	-	TRBJ2-7	CASSDSRLAGAAYEQYF	TGTGCCAGCAGTGACTCGAGGTTAGCGGGGGCGGCTTACGAGCAGTACTTC
TRBD2	TRBV12-5	-	TRBJ2-1	CASGLRLAGSSYNEQFF	TGTGCTAGTGGTTTGCGACTAGCGGGGAGCTCCTACAATGAGCAGTTCTTC
TRBD2	TRBV7-9	-	TRBJ2-1	CASSSRSGSNNEQFF	TGTGCCAGCAGCTCCCGCAGCGGGAGCAACAATGAGCAGTTCTTC
-	TRBV5-1	once	TRBJ2-5	CASSPRSQGNFGETQYF	TGCGCCAGCAGCCCTAGATCTCAGGGGAACTTTGGGGAGACCCAGTACTTC
TRBD1	TRBV4-1	-	TRBJ2-1	CASSQPGTGMYEQFF	TGCGCCAGCAGCCAACCCGGGACAGGGATGTATGAGCAGTTCTTC
-	TRBV28	-	TRBJ1-3	CASSLLVSSGNTIYF	TGTGCCAGCAGTTTATTGGTGAGCTCTGGAAACACCATATATTTT
TRBD1	TRBV9	once	TRBJ2-5	CASSVAVTGNQETQYF	TGTGCCAGCAGCGTAGCTGTGACAGGGAACCAAGAGACCCAGTACTTC
TRBD2	TRBV7-3	-	TRBJ2-3	CASSSLSRTSGSTDTQYF	TGTGCCAGCAGCTCCCTTTCCCGGACTAGCGGAAGCACAGATACGCAGTATTTT
-	TRBV7-2	-	TRBJ1-2	CASSSIKGTVGGTF	TGTGCCAGCAGCTCCATCAAAGGGACGGTCGGGGGAACCTTC